These T cell receptor beta chains were read from a single sample in a study of T cells in Graves' hyperthyroidism and ophthalmopathy. A single record per CDR3 protein comes from TCRdb applying MiXCR to the multiplex PCR reads. The table has about 300,000 distinct CDR3 sequences, about an eighth seen once; the top ten hold almost 8%. Sequencing input: blood. These receptors were collected from a woman in her 30s with Graves' hyperthyroidism that later progressed to Graves' ophthalmopathy. Both conserved end residues are part of each CDR3. Fields, in order: D gene, V gene, clone size, J gene, CDR3 protein, CDR3 DNA. D genes are given only for firm matches. Not all rows give a size; the values are once, few, many and, for expanded clones, a class.

>TRBD1|TRBV19|few|TRBJ1-1
CASSNYRGLHTEAFF
TGTGCCAGTAGCAACTACAGGGGTCTACACACTGAAGCTTTCTTT
>-|TRBV28|many|TRBJ2-7
CASSLDVRFTYEQYF
TGTGCCAGCAGTTTGGACGTACGGTTCACCTACGAGCAGTACTTC
>TRBD1|TRBV7-9|-|TRBJ2-7
CASRTGESYEQYF
TGTGCCAGCCGGACAGGGGAGTCCTACGAGCAGTACTTC
>TRBD2|TRBV11-2|many|TRBJ2-5
CASSVLAGVGETQYF
TGTGCCAGCAGCGTACTAGCGGGAGTTGGAGAGACCCAGTACTTC
>TRBD1|TRBV28|many|TRBJ1-2
CASSRTGGYYGYTF
TGTGCCAGCAGCCGAACAGGGGGCTACTATGGCTACACCTTC
>-|TRBV20-1|-|TRBJ2-3
CSAWAGRGADTQYF
TGCAGTGCCTGGGCCGGGAGAGGGGCAGATACGCAGTATTTT
>TRBD1|TRBV7-2|many|TRBJ2-1
CASVPGTGSYNEQFF
TGTGCCAGCGTACCGGGGACAGGTTCCTACAATGAGCAGTTCTTC
>-|TRBV12-3/TRBV12-4|-|TRBJ1-1
CASSRSGSGRVNTEAFF
TGTGCCAGCAGCCGAAGCGGTTCAGGGAGGGTGAACACTGAAGCTTTCTTT
>TRBD1|TRBV2|few|TRBJ1-2
CASTGQGVTGGYTF
TGTGCCAGCACCGGACAGGGGGTCACTGGTGGCTACACCTTC
>-|TRBV28|many|TRBJ1-5
CASRLGANQPQHF
TGTGCCAGCAGACTAGGGGCAAATCAGCCCCAGCATTTT
>-|TRBV27|many|TRBJ1-1
CASSLRGDRLNTEAFF
TGTGCCAGCAGTTTACGGGGTGACAGGCTGAACACTGAAGCTTTCTTT
>-|TRBV6-1|-|TRBJ1-6
CASSVDAPNSPLHF
TGTGCCAGCAGCGTCGACGCACCTAATTCACCCCTCCACTTT
>TRBD1|TRBV4-2|many|TRBJ2-7
CASSPGRGQIYEQYF
TGTGCCAGCAGCCCCGGTAGGGGACAGATCTACGAGCAGTACTTC
>TRBD2|TRBV7-2|many|TRBJ2-1
CASSGWAGASYNEQFF
TGTGCCAGCAGCGGATGGGCGGGAGCGTCATACAATGAGCAGTTCTTC
>-|TRBV27|many|TRBJ1-5
CASSTTAWVGIHQQVQPQHF
TGTGCCAGCAGTACAACAGCATGGGTTGGGATCCATCAGCAGGTCCAGCCCCAGCATTTT
>-|TRBV9|few|TRBJ2-1
CASSVERNEQFF
TGTGCCAGCAGCGTGGAGCGCAATGAGCAGTTCTTC
>-|TRBV7-2|many|TRBJ1-2
CASSLGDWYSDYGYTF
TGTGCCAGCAGCTTAGGGGACTGGTACAGCGACTATGGCTACACCTTC
>TRBD1|TRBV6-1|few|TRBJ2-4
CASSFLIQTGTDTNIQYF
TGTGCCAGCAGTTTTCTCATCCAGACCGGGACAGACACAAACATTCAGTACTTC
>TRBD2|TRBV7-2|many|TRBJ2-1
CASSLPGLAGGTGNEQFF
TGTGCCAGCAGCTTACCGGGACTAGCGGGAGGTACTGGGAATGAGCAGTTCTTC
>-|TRBV7-2|many|TRBJ1-1
CASSVYREDTEAFF
TGTGCCAGCAGCGTATACAGGGAGGACACTGAAGCTTTCTTT
>-|TRBV7-2|many|TRBJ1-6
CASSRQGDYNSPLHF
TGTGCCAGCAGCCGCCAGGGAGACTATAATTCACCCCTCCACTTT
>-|TRBV13|many|TRBJ2-1
CASSPPRLQRDEQFF
TGTGCCAGCAGCCCCCCCCGACTCCAACGCGATGAGCAGTTCTTC
>-|TRBV29-1|many|TRBJ2-1
CSVPRGSYNEQFF
TGCAGCGTTCCTCGGGGTTCCTACAATGAGCAGTTCTTC
>TRBD1|TRBV11-2|-|TRBJ1-2
CASSPRTGRSYGYTF
TGTGCCAGCAGCCCGAGGACAGGGAGAAGCTATGGCTACACCTTC
>TRBD2|TRBV30|many|TRBJ2-7
CAWSVGAGVSEQYF
TGTGCCTGGAGTGTAGGAGCGGGAGTCTCCGAGCAGTACTTC
>-|TRBV7-2|many|TRBJ1-2
CASSLVGQPYGYTF
TGTGCCAGCAGCTTAGTCGGACAGCCCTATGGCTACACCTTC
>-|TRBV29-1|many|TRBJ1-1
CSVEREPNTEAFF
TGCAGCGTTGAGCGGGAACCTAACACTGAAGCTTTCTTT
>-|TRBV5-5|-|TRBJ2-2
CASSRSPNTGELFF
TGTGCCAGCAGCCGTTCGCCGAACACCGGGGAGCTGTTTTTT
>-|TRBV2|many|TRBJ1-4
CASKSATNEKLFF
TGTGCCAGTAAAAGTGCAACTAATGAAAAACTGTTTTTT
>TRBD1|TRBV5-1|many|TRBJ2-5
CASSFGQGVKTQYF
TGCGCCAGCAGCTTCGGACAGGGTGTGAAGACCCAGTACTTC
>TRBD1|TRBV7-9|few|TRBJ1-4
CASSFSGQNEKLLF
TGTGCCAGCAGCTTCTCGGGACAGAATGAAAAACTGCTTTTT
>-|TRBV12-3/TRBV12-4|many|TRBJ2-7
CASSPFNYEQYF
TGTGCCAGCAGCCCCTTCAACTACGAGCAGTACTTC
>TRBD2|TRBV7-2|many|TRBJ2-7
CASSLISGSVYEQYF
TGTGCCAGCAGCCTAATAAGCGGGAGTGTCTACGAGCAGTACTTC
>-|TRBV20-1|-|TRBJ2-1
CSALRNEQFF
TGCAGTGCTCTTAGGAATGAGCAGTTCTTC
>TRBD2|TRBV4-2|once|TRBJ2-3
CASSQDSSGGADTQYF
TGTGCCAGCAGCCAAGATTCTAGCGGGGGGGCAGATACGCAGTATTTT
>-|TRBV28|many|TRBJ1-4
CASNSFRAGVVHEKLFF
TGTGCCAGCAATTCTTTCCGGGCAGGGGTAGTTCATGAAAAACTGTTTTTT
>-|TRBV5-5|many|TRBJ1-1
CASSLEPTGFAEAFF
TGTGCCAGCAGCTTGGAGCCCACAGGGTTTGCTGAAGCTTTCTTT
>-|TRBV27|few|TRBJ1-4
CASSDTLEEKLFF
TGTGCCAGCAGTGACACTCTCGAGGAAAAACTGTTTTTT
>TRBD1|TRBV12-3/TRBV12-4|many|TRBJ2-2
CASRRQGAGELFF
TGTGCCAGCAGGCGACAGGGGGCCGGGGAGCTGTTTTTT
>TRBD2|TRBV5-6|-|TRBJ2-5
CASSLTASGSGTQYF
TGTGCCAGCAGCTTGACTGCTAGCGGGAGTGGGACCCAGTACTTC
>TRBD1|TRBV4-2|once|TRBJ1-2
CASSRSGTGGNGYTF
TGTGCCAGCAGCCGATCCGGGACAGGGGGCAATGGCTACACCTTC
>-|TRBV28|many|TRBJ2-3
CASKRRVRTDTQYF
TGTGCCAGCAAGAGGCGGGTGAGGACAGATACGCAGTATTTT
>-|TRBV28|many|TRBJ2-5
CASSDSRAQETQYF
TGTGCCAGCAGTGACTCCCGGGCCCAAGAGACCCAGTACTTC